The 21 T cell receptor beta chains reported below all come from one sample, sequenced in a study of blood T cell repertoires in COVID-19. Assay: immunoSEQ multiplex PCR; the TCRdb copy retains only in-frame clones and omits some. The sample records 400,000 or so clones, around 87% being singletons. Sequencing was performed on PBMCs or T cells enriched from blood (not recorded which). The receptors stem from a man younger than 40 who had recovered from COVID-19.

V usage is TRBV30 and J usage is TRBJ1-3; D ambiguous. The germline V gene encodes CDR1 GTSNPN and CDR2 SVGIG (reference sequence). CDR3 length: 17 residues. Trimming shortened V by 0 bases and J by 0 bases, and 15 bases separated the two germline ends. CDR3 region: CAWSVRGNRNSGNTIYF. As DNA, the CDR3 is TGTGCCTGGAGTGTTCGCGGAAACCGAAACTCTGGAAACACCATATATTTT.

The chain combines TRBV2 with TRBJ2-7; TRBD1 might be the D (6 bases). CDR1 SNHLY and CDR2 FYNNEI come from the germline V gene. The CDR3 totals 14 residues. V shed 0 bases and J shed 7 bases, with 13 bases lying between them. The CDR3 DNA reads as TGTGCCAGCAGTGAAGCAACAGGGTCGGGGGAGCAGTACTTC. This sequence encodes CASSEATGSGEQYF. Complete variable domain (other parts from reference TRBV2 and TRBJ2-7): EPEVTQTPSHQVTQMGQEVILRCVPISNHLYFYWYRQILGQKVEFLVSFYNNEISEKSEIFDDQFSVERPDGSNFTLKIRSTKLEDSAMYFCASSEATGSGEQYFGPGTRLTVT.

V gene TRBV6-5 combines with J gene TRBJ1-5, with D maybe TRBD1 (5 bases). V dropped 6 bases and J dropped 4 bases, with 10 bases sitting between them. The CDR3 spans 13 residues. CDR1 is MNHEY and CDR2 is SVGAGI in the germline V gene. CDR3: CASRLTVNQPQHF. The CDR3, as DNA: TGTGCCAGCAGGCTGACAGTTAATCAGCCCCAGCATTTT.

The chain employs TRBV10-3 and TRBJ2-2, with 7 bases that match TRBD1. There are 16 residues in the CDR3. V trimming: 3 bases; J trimming: 3 bases; junction bases outside the gene matches: 7. CDR1 is ENHRY and CDR2 is SYGVKD in the germline V gene. CDR3 bases: TGTGCCATCAGTGAAACGAACAGGGGATACACCGGGGAGCTGTTTTTT. Protein: CAISETNRGYTGELFF.

With regard to this clone: The same CDR3 arises from other DNA sequences in this sample as well. The V gene is TRBV3-1 (or the pseudogene TRBV3-2), the J gene TRBJ2-3, with D tentatively TRBD2 (5 bases). V gave up 1 base and J gave up 2 bases, with 10 bases separating them. Germline CDR1 and CDR2: LGHDT and YNNKEL (reference sequence). The CDR3 runs 15 residues. DNA of the CDR3: TGTGCCAGCAGCCAAGGGCTAGCAGACACAGATACGCAGTATTTT. Translation gives CASSQGLADTDTQYF.

V and J are TRBV3-1 (or the pseudogene TRBV3-2) and TRBJ2-2, with TRBD2 as a possible D gene (5 bases). V lost 1 base to trimming and J lost 0 bases, with 9 bases between them. The CDR3 is 16 residues long. CDR1 LGHDT and CDR2 YNNKEL come from the germline V gene (reference sequence). CDR3 sequence (DNA): TGTGCCAGCAGCCAAGTGCGGCGGGCGAACACCGGGGAGCTGTTTTTT. It encodes CASSQVRRANTGELFF.

The CDR3 loop reads CASSLGSGSSYNEQFF. DNA of the CDR3: TGTGCCAGCAGCTTGGGGAGCGGGAGCTCCTACAATGAGCAGTTCTTC. V usage is TRBV5-4 and J usage is TRBJ2-1; 8 positions agree with TRBD2. CDR3 length: 16 amino acids. Germline values: CDR1 SGHNT, CDR2 YYREEE (reference sequence). Unmatched junction bases numbered 2, after V lost 0 bases and J lost 0 bases. The full variable domain, rest sourced from reference TRBV5-4 and TRBJ2-1, is ETGVTQSPTHLIKTRGQQVTLRCSSQSGHNTVSWYQQALGQGPQFIFQYYREEENGRGNFPPRFSGLQFPNYSSELNVNALELDDSALYLCASSLGSGSSYNEQFFGPGTRLTVL.

The chain employs TRBV19 and TRBJ2-5; 9 bases map to TRBD1. The CDR3 contains 14 residues. Germline V gene lookup returns CDR1 LNHDA and CDR2 SQIVND (reference sequence). The V gene end was trimmed by 4 bases and the J gene end by 5 bases; junction bases not matched to a gene: 5. The CDR3 DNA reads as TGTGCCAGTAGTACTCAACAGGGGGCTGAGACCCAGTACTTC. This codes for CASSTQQGAETQYF.

The J gene is TRBJ2-3, the V gene TRBV12-3 or TRBV12-4, with 7 bases aligning to TRBD1. There are 12 residues in the CDR3. J was trimmed by 6 bases and V by 3 bases; bases with no gene match: 0. CDR3 bases: TGTGCCAGCAGTTTGGGACAGGATACGCAGTATTTT. Amino acids: CASSLGQDTQYF.

V and J are TRBV2 and TRBJ1-5, with TRBD1 as a possible D gene (6 bases). Germline CDR1 reads SNHLY; CDR2 reads FYNNEI. Trimming took 8 bases from V and 4 from J, leaving 18 bases between them. CDR3 size: 15 residues. The CDR3 region has the DNA TGTGCCAGCCGACAGACAGGAGCGACGAATCAGCCCCAGCATTTT. It specifies CASRQTGATNQPQHF.

The rearrangement uses TRBV29-1 and TRBJ1-3; TRBD1 might be the D (5 bases). The CDR3 has 14 residues. Germline CDR1 reads SQVTM; CDR2 reads ANQGSEA. V shed 4 bases and J shed 0 bases, with 10 bases lying between them. The CDR3 DNA reads as TGCAGCGTTGTGAAGGGGTACTCTGGAAACACCATATATTTT. Protein: CSVVKGYSGNTIYF.

The chain uses TRBV7-2 and TRBJ1-1; D is unresolved. The V and J ends lost 1 base and 2 bases respectively, with 5 bases between them. Germline CDR1 is SGHTA and CDR2 is FQGNSA. The CDR3 runs to 13 residues. The CDR3 region is CASSLVYNTEAFF. CDR3 coding DNA: TGTGCCAGCAGCTTAGTCTATAACACTGAAGCTTTCTTT.

This clone was detected once. V and J are TRBV6-5 and TRBJ1-6, with D possibly matching TRBD1 (6 bases). Trimming stripped 2 bases from V and 7 bases from J, with 15 bases between. The CDR3 is made up of 16 amino acids. Germline loops: CDR1 MNHEY, CDR2 SVGAGI. This CDR3 is CASSYAPGATNSPLHF. CDR3 sequence (DNA): TGTGCCAGCAGTTACGCCCCAGGGGCTACGAATTCACCCCTCCACTTT.

This clone was detected only a few times. This chain uses TRBV5-6 with TRBJ2-2, with D possibly being TRBD2 (6 bases). Germline CDR1 SGHDT, CDR2 YYEEEE. V was pared by 5 bases and J by 6 bases, with 11 bases between. The CDR3 is 13 residues long. CDR3 residues: CASRLTGAGELFF. As DNA, the CDR3 is TGTGCCAGCAGATTGACGGGAGCCGGGGAGCTGTTTTTT.

A remark on this clone: Additional DNA sequences in this sample encode the identical CDR3. The chain recombines TRBV5-1 with TRBJ2-7; TRBD2 matches 11 bases. Germline lookup yields CDR1 SGHRS and CDR2 YFSETQ. CDR3 length equals 14 residues. Germline trimming cut 7 bases from V and 3 bases from J; bases unmatched to any gene: 6. This chain's CDR3 is CASSAGTSGYEQYF. DNA of the CDR3: TGCGCCAGCTCCGCCGGGACTAGCGGCTACGAGCAGTACTTC.

The chain joins TRBV15 to TRBJ2-3; 11 bases are shared with TRBD2. Germline CDR1 and CDR2: LNHNV and YYDKDF (reference sequence). V was clipped by 2 bases and J by 2 bases; unmatched bases: 6. The CDR3 spans 17 residues. The CDR3 region is CATSRLLAGEVTDTQYF. For the CDR3, the DNA is TGTGCCACCAGCAGACTACTAGCGGGAGAGGTCACAGATACGCAGTATTTT.

The rearrangement links TRBV5-1 to TRBJ2-3, with a possible D match to TRBD2 (6 bases). The CDR3 contains 14 residues. From germline, CDR1 is SGHRS and CDR2 YFSETQ. The ends were cut back, 2 bases at V and 8 bases at J, with 15 bases in the middle. DNA of the CDR3: TGCGCCAGCAGCTTTGACGCCGGGGGTTCTACGCAGTATTTT. The encoded protein is CASSFDAGGSTQYF.

The genes are TRBV10-3 and TRBJ1-2; D possibly corresponds to TRBD1 (5 bases). Germline-derived CDR1 and CDR2 are ENHRY and SYGVKD. V was cut by 0 bases and J by 4 bases, with 21 bases left in between. The CDR3 has 18 amino acids. The CDR3 coding sequence is TGTGCCATCAGTGAGTCGACCCTGAAACAGGCTGGCGGCTATGGCTACACCTTC. Amino acids: CAISESTLKQAGGYGYTF.

The chain carries TRBV29-1 and TRBJ2-7, with TRBD1 identical over 7 bases. The germline CDR1 and CDR2 sequences are SQVTM and ANQGSEA. V dropped 6 bases and J dropped 3; count of bases not matched to a gene: 11. The CDR3 sequence is 14 residues long. CDR3 DNA sequence: TGCAGCGTCGGACCCGGGACAGAACACTACGAGCAGTACTTC. Translation: CSVGPGTEHYEQYF.

In this sample, this clone turned up many times. This chain connects TRBV30 to TRBJ2-1, with D hard to call. V lost 1 base to trimming and J lost 7 bases, with 8 bases between them. This CDR3 has 12 amino acids. CDR1 and CDR2 from the germline V gene are GTSNPN and SVGIG (reference sequence). The CDR3 region is CAWSALLNEQFF. CDR3 in DNA: TGTGCCTGGAGTGCCTTATTAAATGAGCAGTTCTTC. Using reference TRBV30 and TRBJ2-1 for the parts outside the CDR3, the full variable domain is SQTIHQWPATLVQPVGSPLSLECTVEGTSNPNLYWYRQAAGRGLQLLFYSVGIGQISSEVPQNLSASRPQDRQFILSSKKLLLSDSGFYLCAWSALLNEQFFGPGTRLTVL.

The rearrangement links TRBV5-1 to TRBJ1-1, with 7 bases matching TRBD1. V lost 1 base and J lost 3; bases outside the gene matches: 6. Germline CDR1 and CDR2: SGHRS and YFSETQ. The length of the CDR3 is 15 residues. In DNA, the CDR3 is TGCGCCAGCAGCTTGTCACAGGGGCCCCACACTGAAGCTTTCTTT. This codes for CASSLSQGPHTEAFF.